The entry below describes one T cell receptor beta chain. Its cognate antigen is unknown. The data originate from a study of OX40 agonist ivuxolimab in advanced cancers. As for the study in general: Ivuxolimab, an antibody acting as an agonist of OX40 (CD134), was used to treat patients.

Measured with immunoSEQ multiplex PCR; TCRdb has only the in-frame clones, and not every one. Found here are some 73,000 clones, 80% to 90% of them singletons; the top ten hold around 0.86%. The study, taken as a whole, reports: Both CD4+ and CD8+ T cell populations in blood had undergone clonal expansion by week 6 at 0.1 to 3.0 mg/kg. Mean expanded clone counts were higher in CD8+ than CD4+ T cells.

Germline CDR1 and CDR2: LNHNV and YYDKDF (reference sequence). The CDR3 runs to 13 residues. V lost 9 bases to trimming and J lost 7 bases; unmatched junction nucleotides: 6. This TCR derives from an adult with an advanced solid tumor such as melanoma, head and neck, liver or kidney cancer. The chain carries TRBV15 and TRBJ2-2; 9 bases are a match to TRBD2. This material consisted of CD4+ or CD8+ T cells sorted from blood, taken in a trial of the OX40 agonist ivuxolimab. The CDR3 spells CATSLAGIGELFF. The CDR3 DNA reads as TGTGCCACGTCCCTAGCGGGGATCGGGGAGCTGTTTTTT.